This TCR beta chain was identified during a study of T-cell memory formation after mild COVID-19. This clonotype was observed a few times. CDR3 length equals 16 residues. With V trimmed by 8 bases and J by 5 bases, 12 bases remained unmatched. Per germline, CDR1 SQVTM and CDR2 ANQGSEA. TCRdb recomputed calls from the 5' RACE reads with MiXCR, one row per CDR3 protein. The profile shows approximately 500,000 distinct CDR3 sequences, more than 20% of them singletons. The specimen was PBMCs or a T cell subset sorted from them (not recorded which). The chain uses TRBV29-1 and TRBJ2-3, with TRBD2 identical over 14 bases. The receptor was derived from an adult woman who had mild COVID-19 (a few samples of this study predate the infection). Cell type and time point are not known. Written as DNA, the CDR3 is TGCAGCTCATCCCCACGACTAGCGGGGGGGAGAGATACGCAGTATTTT. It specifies CSSSPRLAGGRDTQYF.